This TCR beta chain appears in the sequencing data of a study of cytomegalovirus exposure and HLA in healthy donors. Study outcomes and limitations: Reportedly, HLA-A and HLA-B alleles of most subjects were accurately predicted from TCR beta. A classifier reportedly called cytomegalovirus status with high sensitivity and specificity.

Details on this clone: The antigen is undetermined.

The CDR3 spans 15 residues. The V segment lost 6 bases and the J segment 0 bases; nucleotides outside the gene matches: 2. Germline lookup yields CDR1 MNHEY and CDR2 SVGAGI. The PCR used 60 Vbeta and 13 Jbeta primers. Method: immunoSEQ multiplex PCR; TCRdb's copy keeps in-frame clones and lacks some. The table has about 120,000 clones, roughly 80% seen once. The origin of this receptor is a female donor in good health and CMV-seropositive. The chain uses TRBV6-5 and TRBJ2-1; 10 bases map to TRBD1. Specimen: PBMCs. For the CDR3, the DNA is TGTGCCAGCAGGACAGGGGGCAACTCCTACAATGAGCAGTTCTTC. This sequence encodes CASRTGGNSYNEQFF.